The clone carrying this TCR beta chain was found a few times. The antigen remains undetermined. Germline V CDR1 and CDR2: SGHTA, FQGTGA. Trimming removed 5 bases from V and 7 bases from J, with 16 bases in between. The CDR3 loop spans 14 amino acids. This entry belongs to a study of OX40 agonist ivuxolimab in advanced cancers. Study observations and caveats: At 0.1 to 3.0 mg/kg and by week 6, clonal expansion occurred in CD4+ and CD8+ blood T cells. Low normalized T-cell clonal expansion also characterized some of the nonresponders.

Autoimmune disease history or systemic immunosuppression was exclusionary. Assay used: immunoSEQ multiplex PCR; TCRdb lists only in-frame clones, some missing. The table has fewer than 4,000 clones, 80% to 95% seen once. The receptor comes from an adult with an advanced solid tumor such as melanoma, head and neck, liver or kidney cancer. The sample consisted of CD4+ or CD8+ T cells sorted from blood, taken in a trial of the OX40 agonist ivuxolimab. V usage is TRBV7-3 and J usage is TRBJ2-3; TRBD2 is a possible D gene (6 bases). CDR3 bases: TGTGCCAGCAGCGATGCCCGGGGAGGAAATACGCAGTATTTT. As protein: CASSDARGGNTQYF. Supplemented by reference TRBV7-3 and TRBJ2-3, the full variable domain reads GAGVSQTPSNKVTEKGKYVELRCDPISGHTALYWYRQSLGQGPEFLIYFQGTGAADDSGLPNDRFFAVRPEGSVSTLKIQRTERGDSAVYLCASSDARGGNTQYFGPGTRLTVL.